One and the same sample provided the 18 T cell receptor beta chains below, sequenced in a study of T cells in women clearing cervical HPV infection. Measured with immunoSEQ multiplex PCR; TCRdb has only the in-frame clones, and not every one. This sample's clone table lists approximately 21,000 clones. The material sequenced was blood buffy coat. The receptors were sampled from a woman aged 18-69 years with a cervical HPV16 infection that either progressed to CIN3+ or cleared (not recorded which).

Regarding this clone: The read ends 3 residues shy of where the CDR3 ends; the end is completed using the germline J gene. The chain links TRBV5-1 to TRBJ2-7; 10 nucleotides match TRBD2. V dropped 4 bases and J dropped 3; count of bases not matched to a gene: 13. From germline, CDR1 is SGHRS and CDR2 YFSETQ. This CDR3 contains 17 residues. The CDR3 sequence is CASSDSSGGARIYEQYF. Partial CDR3 DNA: TGCGCCAGCAGCGACTCTAGCGGGGGCGCACGAATCTACGAG. Together with reference TRBV5-1 and TRBJ2-7, the CDR3 gives the full variable domain: KAGVTQTPRYLIKTRGQQVTLSCSPISGHRSVSWYQQTPGQGLQFLFEYFSETQRNKGNFPGRFSGRQFSNSRSEMNVSTLELGDSALYLCASSDSSGGARIYEQYFGPGTRLTVT.

Points on this clone: The CDR3 end lies 3 residues beyond the end of the read and is filled in from the germline J gene. This chain joins TRBV10-3 and TRBJ2-1; maybe TRBD2 (5 bases). The CDR3 runs 13 residues. The germline V and J ends were trimmed by 2 bases and 9 bases, with 11 bases remaining between them. Germline assignment: CDR1 ENHRY and CDR2 SYGVKD. The CDR3 region is CAISEEGPTEQFF. The CDR3 bases that were read are TGTGCCATCAGTGAGGAGGGCCCAACTGAG.

Regarding this clone: The read ends 3 residues shy of where the CDR3 ends; the end is completed using the germline J gene. The rearrangement uses TRBV30 and TRBJ2-7; 9 bases match TRBD1. The CDR3 totals 13 residues. The ends lost 3 bases at V and 6 bases at J; junction bases unmatched: 6. Germline CDR1 is GTSNPN and CDR2 is SVGIG (reference sequence). CDR3 in amino acids: CAWRDRGGSEQYF. The part of the CDR3 DNA that was read is TGTGCCTGGAGGGACAGGGGAGGGAGCGAG.

Worth noting for this clone: With the read ending 3 residues before the CDR3 end, the germline J gene is used to fill in that end. The rearrangement uses TRBV19 and TRBJ1-4, with no clear D. There are 14 residues in the CDR3. CDR1 is LNHDA, CDR2 SQIVND, per germline (reference sequence). The V end was cut by 0 bases, the J end by 7 bases, with 9 bases between. The sequenced part of the CDR3 DNA is TGTGCCAGTAGTATAGAAGTCGAGGGTGAAAAA. As protein: CASSIEVEGEK. The full CDR3 reads CASSIEVEGEKLFF.

A remark on this clone: The sequence runs out 3 residues before the end of the CDR3; the remainder is reconstructed from the germline J gene. The V call is TRBV2, the J call TRBJ2-7, with TRBD1 matching over 7 bases. V trimming: 8 bases; J trimming: 6 bases; junction bases outside the gene matches: 7. Germline loops: CDR1 SNHLY, CDR2 FYNNEI. This CDR3 is 12 amino acids long. The CDR3 reads CASHRGSGEQYF. CDR3 bases read: TGTGCCAGCCACAGGGGATCGGGCGAG.

Of note for this clone: The DNA ends 3 residues before the CDR3 does, and the rest of the CDR3 is filled in from the germline J gene. The chain combines TRBV18 with TRBJ2-2, with 9 bases lining up with TRBD1. There are 15 residues in the CDR3. The germline V gene encodes CDR1 KGHSH and CDR2 LQKENI. V lost 2 bases, J lost 6 bases, and 4 bases stayed unmatched. Incomplete CDR3 DNA: TGTGCCAGCTCACCAAGTAACAGGGGGCCCGGGGAG. Residues: CASSPSNRGPGE. The full CDR3 protein is CASSPSNRGPGELFF.

Remarks on this clone: With the read ending 3 residues before the CDR3 end, the germline J gene is used to fill in that end. The chain is built from TRBV7-9 and TRBJ1-2; no firm D call. The CDR3 is made up of 12 amino acids. CDR1 SEHNR and CDR2 FQNEAQ come from the germline V gene (reference sequence). The DNA read from the CDR3 is TGTGCCAGCAGCTTAGAGGTCCGAGAC. Protein: CASSLEVRD. The whole CDR3 sequence is CASSLEVRDYTF.

On this clone itself: The read comes to an end 3 residues before the CDR3 does, leaving the germline J gene to fill in the end. The V gene is TRBV7-2, the J gene TRBJ2-1; 9 nucleotides align to TRBD2. V lost 6 bases, J lost 5 bases, and 5 bases stayed unmatched. Germline V lookup: CDR1 SGHTA, CDR2 FQGNSA. This CDR3 is 14 amino acids long. CDR3 DNA, as far as it was read: TGTGCCAGCAGAGGACTAGCGCTTCACAATGAG. Translated, it gives CASRGLALHNE. The complete CDR3 reads CASRGLALHNEQFF. Full variable domain (missing parts from reference TRBV7-2 and TRBJ2-1): GAGVSQSPSNKVTEKGKDVELRCDPISGHTALYWYRQSLGQGLEFLIYFQGNSAPDKSGLPSDRFSAERTGGSVSTLTIQRTQQEDSAVYLCASRGLALHNEQFFGPGTRLTVL.

A remark on this clone: The sequence runs out 3 residues before the end of the CDR3; the remainder is reconstructed from the germline J gene. The chain has TRBV5-1 and TRBJ2-6; 10 nucleotides match TRBD1. This CDR3 region has 15 residues. CDR1 and CDR2 (germline): SGHRS, YFSETQ. Trimming took 7 bases from V and 2 from J; bases not matched to a gene: 3. The sequenced part of the CDR3 DNA is TGCGCCAGCGGACAGGGGGTCACTGGGGCCAACGTC. Residues: CASGQGVTGANV. In full, the CDR3 reads CASGQGVTGANVLTF.

Concerning this clone itself: Read coverage stops 3 residues before the CDR3 terminus; the germline J gene supplies the remainder. The chain has TRBV2 and TRBJ1-3, with 8 bases lining up with TRBD1. The CDR3 spans 14 residues. Germline CDR1 is SNHLY and CDR2 is FYNNEI. V lost 6 bases, J lost 2 bases, and 3 bases stayed unmatched. The CDR3 reads CASRGQGAGNTIYF. The sequenced part of the CDR3 DNA is TGTGCCAGCAGAGGACAGGGAGCTGGAAACACC.

About this clone: The CDR3 end is not reached by the read, which stops 3 residues before it; the germline J gene fills it in. The V and J genes are TRBV30 and TRBJ1-2; D perhaps matches TRBD1 (5 bases). The CDR3 runs 14 residues. Germline CDR1 GTSNPN, CDR2 SVGIG (reference sequence). CDR3: CAWRKTFGGDTYTF. Incomplete CDR3 DNA: TGTGCCTGGAGAAAGACCTTTGGAGGGGATACC.

With respect to this clone: From the germline J gene comes the end of the CDR3, since the read stops 3 residues before it. The chain employs TRBV2 and TRBJ1-2; no clear D gene. The length of the CDR3 is 12 residues. Germline CDR1 is SNHLY and CDR2 is FYNNEI. CDR3 DNA (partial): TGTGCCAGCAGAGAAACTAATGGGGGC. Residues: CASRETNGG. The full CDR3 protein reads CASRETNGGYTF.

Comments on this clone: The CDR3 is cut off 3 residues early in the read; its end comes from the germline J gene. The chain uses TRBV7-6 and TRBJ2-1; unclear D gene. Trimming stripped 5 bases from V and 0 bases from J, with 14 bases between. CDR3 length: 16 amino acids. Per germline, CDR1 SGHVS and CDR2 FNYEAQ. The covered CDR3 bases are TGTGCCAGCAGCCCCTCTGATTTCGGCTCCTACAATGAG. Its protein product is CASSPSDFGSYNE. The entire CDR3 protein is CASSPSDFGSYNEQFF.

Concerning this clone: Read sequence stops 3 residues before the CDR3 end, and the germline J gene provides the missing end. The genes are TRBV19 and TRBJ1-6; 9 nucleotides agree with TRBD1. Germline lookup yields CDR1 LNHDA and CDR2 SQIVND (reference sequence). This CDR3 region has 15 residues. Losses at the gene ends were 0 bases for V and 6 bases for J; bases not matched to a gene: 0. CDR3 loop: CASSIEDRGNSPLHF. The sequenced CDR3 bases are TGTGCCAGTAGTATAGAGGACAGGGGTAATTCACCC.

CDR3 amino acids: CASSSPGTGRETQYF. Partial CDR3 DNA: TGTGCCAGCAGTTCTCCCGGGACAGGGCGCGAGACC. The genes are TRBV28 and TRBJ2-5; TRBD1 aligns across 9 bases. The read halts 3 residues ahead of the CDR3 end, with the missing end drawn from the germline J gene. The J segment lost 5 bases and the V segment lost 4 bases, leaving 8 bases of the junction unmatched. Germline V gene data show CDR1 as MDHEN and CDR2 as SYDVKM. There are 15 residues in the CDR3.

Worth noting for this clone: The CDR3 end falls 3 residues outside the read, so it is completed with the germline J gene. The V call is TRBV30, the J call TRBJ1-4; D may be TRBD1 (6 bases). Per the germline V gene, CDR1 is GTSNPN and CDR2 is SVGIG (reference sequence). V was clipped by 4 bases and J by 0 bases, with 30 bases between them. There are 21 residues in the CDR3. CDR3 bases read: TGTGCCTGGAAAGGCCAGGGACAAGGAACGAAAAATATTGCAACTAATGAAAAA. Its translation: CAWKGQGQGTKNIATNEK. From start to end, the CDR3 is CAWKGQGQGTKNIATNEKLFF.

Note on this clone: The DNA ends 3 residues before the CDR3 does, and the rest of the CDR3 is filled in from the germline J gene. This sequence joins TRBV19 and TRBJ1-6; 8 bases match TRBD1. V lost 8 bases, J lost 3 bases, and 6 bases stayed unmatched. CDR3 length equals 15 residues. Germline assignment: CDR1 LNHDA and CDR2 SQIVND (reference sequence). CDR3 sequence reads: CASVTGAIYNSPLHF. CDR3 bases read: TGTGCCAGTGTGACAGGGGCCATCTATAATTCACCC.

On this clone itself: The read gets to within 3 residues of the CDR3 end, and the germline J gene fills in the rest. The V gene is TRBV12-3 or TRBV12-4, the J gene TRBJ2-3, with a possible D match to TRBD2 (6 bases). Trimming removed 3 bases from V and 6 bases from J, with 13 bases in between. The CDR3 has 14 amino acids. Incomplete CDR3 DNA: TGTGCCAGCAGTTTGTATGGGGCGGGGGATACG. It is translated as CASSLYGAGDT. The CDR3 reads in full as CASSLYGAGDTQYF.